The 17 T cell receptor beta chains given below trace back to one sample, sequenced in a study of tumor and adjacent non-tumor tissue in lung cancer (dated 2018 in TCRdb). Library prep was done by multiplex PCR. Reads for this sample came from an Illumina HiSeq 2500. TCRbeta libraries were constructed through three rounds of nested PCR with primers (Table S4) according to protocols modified from ARM-PCR. TCRdb trimmed the raw reads at Q25, called clones with MiXCR and kept productive beta chains. Merged by CDR3 protein, the rows form single entries marked with the most common genes and DNA. The table for this sample lists some 97,000 distinct CDR3 sequences; approximately 65% of them were counted only once. About 19% of the sample is in the top ten clones. RNA was isolated from bulk unsorted tissue, and RNA quality was assessed with a NanoDrop ND-1000 and an Agilent 2100. For the normal lung samples, distant non-tumor tissue was collected more than 3 cm away from the tumor edge.

Sequenced material: distant non-tumor lung tissue. Receptors originate from a man aged 30-40 years with non-small cell lung cancer.

Notes on this clonotype: The germline gene is not matched at one end of the junction; a read error may be the cause. The chain uses TRBV11-2 and TRBJ2-3, with D hard to call. The CDR3 loop spans 14 amino acids. From germline, CDR1 is SGHAT and CDR2 FQNNGV. This chain's CDR3 is CASRYRHGTVTQYF. In DNA, the CDR3 is TGTGCCAGCAGGTATCGACATGGCACAGTTACGCAGTATTTT.

This clonotype was seen only once. Its ends do not fully match the called genes, so a read error is possible. The chain uses TRBV4-2 and TRBJ1-1; unclear D gene. The germline gives CDR1 LGHNA, CDR2 YNFKEQ. This CDR3 has 13 amino acids. CDR3: CARSPLLNTEAFF. In DNA, the CDR3 is TGTGCCCGCAGCCCCCTTTTGAACACTGAAGCTTTCTTT.

On this clonotype itself: This is likely a read error, given that the CDR3 carries no conserved phenylalanine or tryptophan at its end. The chain carries TRBV5-1 and TRBJ2-1, with TRBD1 matching over 7 bases. CDR3 length: 15 residues. Per the germline V gene, CDR1 is SGHRS and CDR2 is YFSETQ. CDR3 residues: CTSSQDRLTYNEQFV. In DNA, the CDR3 is TGCACCAGCAGCCAGGACAGGCTCACCTACAATGAGCAGTTCGTC.

Remarks on this clonotype: No conserved phenylalanine or tryptophan is present at the end of the CDR3, so a read error is the likely explanation. The DNA is left out, because the CDR3 cannot be placed on it with certainty; the CDR3 is given as TCRdb lists it. The V gene is TRBV11-2, the J gene TRBJ2-1; the tabulated D call, TRBD2, remains unverified against the DNA. The CDR3 has 15 residues if both end residues are counted. Germline V gene sequence: CDR1 SGHAT, CDR2 FQNNGV. CDR3 region: CASSSRLVSGNEQLL.

This clonotype has a single count. The rearrangement links TRBV11-2 to TRBJ2-7, with D tentatively TRBD2 (6 bases). Germline lookup yields CDR1 SGHAT and CDR2 FQNNGV. The V gene lost 4 bases and the J gene lost 2 bases, with 18 bases spanning the gap. This CDR3 is 16 amino acids long. The CDR3 sequence is CASSSRGIPPPYEQYF. As DNA, the CDR3 is TGTGCCAGCAGCTCGCGCGGGATTCCGCCCCCCTACGAGCAGTACTTC.

This clonotype came up once. One end of the junction varies from germline; a read error may be responsible. This chain uses TRBV28 with TRBJ2-1; TRBD2 agrees at 12 bases. This CDR3 contains 18 residues. CDR1 MDHEN and CDR2 SYDVKM come from the germline V gene. The CDR3 sequence is CARSSLPTSGGSYNEQFF. CDR3 coding DNA: TGTGCCCGCAGTTCCCTACCGACTAGCGGGGGATCCTACAATGAGCAGTTCTTC.

The CDR3 bases are TGCGCCAGCAGCCAGTCAACGGGGAGCACAGATACGCAGTATTTT. Amino acid sequence: CASSQSTGSTDTQYF. The V gene is TRBV4-3, the J gene TRBJ2-3, with D possibly TRBD2 on 5 matching bases. Germline V gene sequence: CDR1 LGHNA, CDR2 YSLEER. Trimming took 3 bases from V and 0 from J, leaving 10 bases between them. The CDR3 has 15 amino acids.

For this clonotype: The junction differs from germline at one of its ends, possibly a read error. In nucleotides, the CDR3 is TGTGCCAGCAGCCCCCCAGGGATTAACTACGGCTACACCTTC. Translated, it gives CASSPPGINYGYTF. The chain employs TRBV11-2 and TRBJ1-2; TRBD1 is a possible D gene (5 bases). This CDR3 contains 14 residues. In germline, CDR1 is SGHAT, CDR2 FQNNGV.

Many counts were recorded for this clonotype. This CDR3 reads CASSQNLLGNTEAFF. CDR3 sequence (DNA): TGTGCCAGCAGCCAAAACCTTCTGGGCAACACTGAAGCTTTCTTT. This chain connects TRBV5-6 to TRBJ1-1, with D unclear. V dropped 4 bases and J dropped 2 bases, with 15 bases sitting between them. Germline V lookup: CDR1 SGHDT, CDR2 YYEEEE. The length of the CDR3 is 15 residues.

Turning to this clonotype: Possible read error: a much larger clone is one base away. The chain couples TRBV20-1 to TRBJ2-5; 9 positions match TRBD1. The CDR3 has 13 residues. Germline CDR1 DFQATT, CDR2 SNEGSKA (reference sequence). The CDR3 DNA reads as TGCAGTGCTGGGACAGGGTGGGAAGAGATCCAGTACTTC. Protein: CSAGTGWEEIQYF.

This clonotype came up many times. V usage is TRBV6-1 and J usage is TRBJ1-4; D not certain. CDR3 length: 13 residues. Trimming took 8 bases from V and 5 from J, leaving 12 bases between them. From germline, CDR1 is MNHNS and CDR2 SASEGT. The DNA of the CDR3 is TGTGCCAGCGGAGGGTACGTGAATGAAAAACTGTTTTTT. Protein sequence: CASGGYVNEKLFF.

As regards this clonotype: The germline gene is not matched at one end of the junction; a read error may be the cause. The chain joins TRBV4-3 to TRBJ1-1; a possible D gene is TRBD1 (5 bases). CDR1 and CDR2 (germline): LGHNA, YSLEER. This CDR3 is 14 amino acids long. The CDR3: CDSRRGLENTETFF. As DNA, the CDR3 is TGCGACAGCCGAAGGGGTTTGGAGAACACTGAAACTTTCTTT.

J is TRBJ1-6 and V is TRBV10-3; D gene ambiguous. CDR1 and CDR2 from the germline V gene are ENHRY and SYGVKD. The CDR3 has 15 residues. V was cut by 10 bases and J by 6 bases, with 19 bases left in between. As DNA, the CDR3 is TGTGCCAACACGGACGACGTCAGCTTTAATTCACCCCTCCACTTT. Translated, it gives CANTDDVSFNSPLHF.

Remarks on this clonotype: The CDR3 does not close with the conserved phenylalanine or tryptophan, likely indicating a read error. It is unclear where the CDR3 begins or ends on the DNA, so no DNA is shown, and the CDR3 is as TCRdb lists it. This chain links TRBV21-1 with TRBJ1-1. TRBV21-1 is flagged as a pseudogene. The CDR3 has 16 residues if both end residues are counted. CDR3 region: CASSKTGERMNTEVFI.

This clonotype appeared once. The chain has TRBV4-2 and TRBJ2-2; TRBD1 might be the D (6 bases). Trimming took 8 bases from V and 4 from J, leaving 23 bases between them. CDR1 is LGHNA, CDR2 YNFKEQ, per germline. This CDR3 is 17 amino acids long. CDR3 sequence reads: CASCSTGSRTGTGELFF. Here the CDR3 DNA reads TGTGCCAGCTGCTCTACAGGGAGCAGGACTGGCACCGGGGAGCTGTTTTTT.

The gene calls are TRBV20-1 and TRBJ1-5; no firm D call. Deletions cut 0 bases from V and 6 bases from J, with 12 bases between. This CDR3 is built from 14 residues. Germline V gene lookup returns CDR1 DFQATT and CDR2 SNEGSKA (reference sequence). The CDR3 DNA reads TGCAGTGCTAGAGATTGGGAGGGCCTTCAGCCCCAGCATTTT. Translated, it gives CSARDWEGLQPQHF.

On this clonotype: Being one base from a much bigger clone, this may be a read error. The chain is built from TRBV12-5 and TRBJ2-1; D is unclear. Germline loops: CDR1 LGHNT, CDR2 FRNRAP. Trimming pared 1 base from V and 2 bases from J, leaving 6 bases between. This CDR3 has 14 amino acids. The CDR3 DNA follows: TGTGCTAGTGGTTTGGAAGACGCCTACAATGAGCAGTTCTTC. This sequence encodes CASGLEDAYNEQFF.